This T cell receptor (beta chain) comes out of a study of blood T cell repertoires in COVID-19 (dated by TCRdb to about 2020). Looking at the study overall: Samples covering the acute and convalescent phases of COVID-19 were provided by collaborators in the United States, Italy and Spain. The prospective study material was composed of cDNA or gDNA derived from T cells, B-cell-depleted T cells, or PBMCs. Subjects who had been exposed to COVID-19, were actively infected with it, or had recovered from it provided the deeply sampled blood TCRbeta repertoires that made up the dataset. The repertoires were released in a freely available public database intended as a resource for research on the immune response to SARS-CoV-2. The samples were drawn from the first 160 participants of the ongoing ImmuneRACE study and from 1,254 subjects provided by 6 global collaborators. Nearly every sample came with metadata listing a de-identified subject ID, COVID-19 status, age in years and sex. Where available, HLA class I and class II types were obtained from metadata supplied by the sample provider rather than from assay-based typing. Points the paper makes about the study in general: The quantity of clinical and demographic metadata differed by source and by participant and was supplied without curation.

Collaborating institutions collected whole blood in K2EDTA tubes following their own protocols. Collaborator samples were shipped for TCRbeta analysis as frozen whole blood, isolated PBMCs, or DNA extracted from either sample type. The immunoSEQ Assay, a bias-controlled multiplex PCR, was used to amplify TCRbeta CDR3 regions from genomic DNA. Per the authors' processing: The number of nucleated cells in each sample was estimated by amplification of reference gene primers within the assay. To quantify the absolute abundance of each unique TCRbeta CDR3 rearrangement, sequence reads were collapsed and filtered. Productive Simpson clonality was computed per sample as the square root of Simpson's diversity index over productive rearrangements. The table comes from immuneACCESS by way of TCRdb, which keeps in-frame sequences with V and J called. Part of the clones is missing from these tables; in studies checked, under half for an unresolved V gene and the rest for unknown reasons. V and J calls and clone size are those listed in that table; D and trimming were worked out from the DNA. For this sample the table gives about 110,000 clones, of which approximately 88% were detected only once. The ten biggest clones cover 2% to 2.5% of the sample.

This clone is a singleton in its sample. No cognate antigen has been identified for it. No clone much larger than this one lies a single base away; base qualities are absent. The CDR3, cysteine through phenylalanine, is 15 amino acids long. Just the 45-base CDR3 DNA is kept, in frame starting at base 1. CDR1 is given as SNHLY and CDR2 as FYNNEI, both from the germline V gene. For this chain, trimming is 4 bases at the V end and 1 base at the J end, and the number of junction bases without a gene match is 5. The receptor's source is a human donor in a cohort sampled during active COVID-19. The chain employs TRBV2 and TRBJ1-1; 8 bases in between match TRBD1. The material sequenced was peripheral blood. For the CDR3, the sequence is CASSGWGTGNTEAFF. The nucleotides are TGTGCCAGCAGTGGATGGGGGACAGGGAACACTGAAGCTTTCTTT.